The 3 T cell receptor beta chains in this list originate from one sample, sequenced in a study of T cell clones after liver transplantation. The assay was immunoSEQ multiplex PCR, and TCRdb's table has in-frame clones only and misses some. This table holds some 120,000 clones, 90% found once. The input for sequencing was CD4+ T cells from blood, taken 12 months after liver transplant. All receptors derive from a human patient who received a liver transplant. Some T cells here may be from the graft donor.

This chain uses TRBV7-8 with TRBJ2-1; tentatively, D is TRBD2 (6 bases). V was pared by 5 bases and J by 0 bases, with 17 bases between. CDR1 is SGHVS, CDR2 FQNEAQ, per germline. The CDR3 spans 17 residues. The CDR3 DNA reads as TGTGCCAGCAGCAAGAGACCGGGACTCAGCTCCTACAATGAGCAGTTCTTC. Protein product: CASSKRPGLSSYNEQFF.

The V and J genes are TRBV18 and TRBJ2-4; a weak D match, TRBD1 (5 bases). Germline CDR1 and CDR2: KGHSH and LQKENI. The CDR3 length is 13 residues. V shed 0 bases and J shed 15 bases, with 15 bases lying between them. CDR3 coding DNA: TGTGCCAGCTCACCACCTGATGGACAAGGGTCGTACTTC. This translates into CASSPPDGQGSYF.

This clone was picked up a small number of times. The chain recombines TRBV14 with TRBJ1-5; unclear D gene. The CDR3 is 14 amino acids. V lost 0 bases and J lost 2, with 5 bases in between. CDR1 and CDR2 (germline): SGHDN, FVKESK. CDR3 in amino acids: CASSQEGRNQPQHF. The CDR3 nucleotides are TGTGCCAGCAGCCAAGAGGGCCGCAATCAGCCCCAGCATTTT.